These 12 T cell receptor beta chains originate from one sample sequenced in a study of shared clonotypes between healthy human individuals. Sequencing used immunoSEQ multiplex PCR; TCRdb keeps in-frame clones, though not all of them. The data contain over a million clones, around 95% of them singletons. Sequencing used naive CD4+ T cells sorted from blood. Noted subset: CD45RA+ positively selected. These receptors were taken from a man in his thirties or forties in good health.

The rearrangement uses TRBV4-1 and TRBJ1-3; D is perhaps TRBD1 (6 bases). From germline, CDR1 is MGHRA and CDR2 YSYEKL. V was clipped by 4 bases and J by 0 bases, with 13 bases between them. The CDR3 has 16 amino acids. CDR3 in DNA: TGCGCCAGCAGCCCTAAACAGGGCCACTCTGGAAACACCATATATTTT. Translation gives CASSPKQGHSGNTIYF.

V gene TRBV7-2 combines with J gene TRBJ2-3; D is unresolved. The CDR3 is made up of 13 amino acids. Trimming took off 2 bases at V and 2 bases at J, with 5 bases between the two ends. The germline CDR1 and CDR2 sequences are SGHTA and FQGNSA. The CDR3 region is CASSLQYTDTQYF. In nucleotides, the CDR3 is TGTGCCAGCAGCTTACAGTACACAGATACGCAGTATTTT.

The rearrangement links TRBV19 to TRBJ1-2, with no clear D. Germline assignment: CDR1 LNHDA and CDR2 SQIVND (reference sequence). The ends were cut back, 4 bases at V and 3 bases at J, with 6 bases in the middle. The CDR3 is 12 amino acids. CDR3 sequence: CASSNSDYGYTF. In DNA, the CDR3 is TGTGCCAGTAGTAACAGCGACTATGGCTACACCTTC. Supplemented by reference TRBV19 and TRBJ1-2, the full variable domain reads DGGITQSPKYLFRKEGQNVTLSCEQNLNHDAMYWYRQDPGQGLRLIYYSQIVNDFQKGDIAEGYSVSREKKESFPLTVTSAQKNPTAFYLCASSNSDYGYTFGSGTRLTVV.

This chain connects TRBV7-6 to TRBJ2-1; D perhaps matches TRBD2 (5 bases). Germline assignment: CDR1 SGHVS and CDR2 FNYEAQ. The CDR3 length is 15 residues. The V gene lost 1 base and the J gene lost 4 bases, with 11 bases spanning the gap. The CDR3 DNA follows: TGTGCCAGCAGCTTAGTACTAGGTCCATACAATGAGCAGTTCTTC. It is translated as CASSLVLGPYNEQFF.

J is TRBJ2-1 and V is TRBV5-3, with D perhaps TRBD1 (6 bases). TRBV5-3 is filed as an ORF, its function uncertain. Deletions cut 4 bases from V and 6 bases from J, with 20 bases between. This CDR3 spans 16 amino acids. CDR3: CARSLVRQTGGNEQFF. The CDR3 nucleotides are TGTGCCAGAAGCCTCGTCCGACAGACAGGAGGCAATGAGCAGTTCTTC.

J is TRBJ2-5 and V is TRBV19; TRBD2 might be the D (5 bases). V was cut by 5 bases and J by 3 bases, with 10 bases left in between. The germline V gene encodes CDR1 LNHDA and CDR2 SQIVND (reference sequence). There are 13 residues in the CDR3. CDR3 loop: CASSPDLEETQYF. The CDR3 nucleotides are TGTGCCAGTAGTCCGGACTTGGAAGAGACCCAGTACTTC.

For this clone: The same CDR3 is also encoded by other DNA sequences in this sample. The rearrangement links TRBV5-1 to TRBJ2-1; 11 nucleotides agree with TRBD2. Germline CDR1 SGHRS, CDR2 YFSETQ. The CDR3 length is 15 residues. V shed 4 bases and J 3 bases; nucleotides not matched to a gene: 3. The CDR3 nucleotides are TGCGCCAGCAGCCTCGGACTAGCGGGCTACAATGAGCAGTTCTTC. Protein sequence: CASSLGLAGYNEQFF.

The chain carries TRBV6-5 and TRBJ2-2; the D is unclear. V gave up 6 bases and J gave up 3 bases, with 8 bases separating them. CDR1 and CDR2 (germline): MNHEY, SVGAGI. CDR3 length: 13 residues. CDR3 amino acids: CASRRAHTGELFF. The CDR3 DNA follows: TGTGCCAGCAGACGAGCCCACACCGGGGAGCTGTTTTTT.

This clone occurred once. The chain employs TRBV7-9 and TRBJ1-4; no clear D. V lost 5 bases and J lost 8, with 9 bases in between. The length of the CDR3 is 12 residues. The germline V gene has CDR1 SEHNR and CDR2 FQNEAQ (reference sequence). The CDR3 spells CASSPNREKLFF. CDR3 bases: TGTGCCAGCAGCCCTAACCGGGAAAAACTGTTTTTT. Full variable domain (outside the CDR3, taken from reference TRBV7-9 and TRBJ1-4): DTGVSQNPRHKITKRGQNVTFRCDPISEHNRLYWYRQTLGQGPEFLTYFQNEAQLEKSRLLSDRFSAERPKGSFSTLEIQRTEQGDSAMYLCASSPNREKLFFGSGTQLSVL.

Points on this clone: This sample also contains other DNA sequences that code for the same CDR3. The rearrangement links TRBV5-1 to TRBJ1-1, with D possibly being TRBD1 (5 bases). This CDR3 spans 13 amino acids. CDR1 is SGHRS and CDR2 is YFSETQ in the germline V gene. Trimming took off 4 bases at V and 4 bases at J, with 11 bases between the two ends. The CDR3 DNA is TGCGCCAGCAGCCCAGGGCAGCTCACTGAAGCTTTCTTT. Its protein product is CASSPGQLTEAFF.

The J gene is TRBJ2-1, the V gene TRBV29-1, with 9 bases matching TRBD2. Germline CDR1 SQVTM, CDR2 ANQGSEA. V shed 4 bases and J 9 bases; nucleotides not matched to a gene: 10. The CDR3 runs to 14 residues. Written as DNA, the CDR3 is TGCAGCGTTGTGGGGTTAGCGGGAGTTCTTGAGCAGTTCTTC. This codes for CSVVGLAGVLEQFF.

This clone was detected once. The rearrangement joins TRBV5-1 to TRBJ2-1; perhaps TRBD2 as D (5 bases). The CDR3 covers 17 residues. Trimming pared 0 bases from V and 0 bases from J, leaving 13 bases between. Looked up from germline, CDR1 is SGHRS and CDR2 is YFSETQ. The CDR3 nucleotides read TGCGCCAGCAGCTTGGTATCAGCGGAAATCTCCTACAATGAGCAGTTCTTC. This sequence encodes CASSLVSAEISYNEQFF.